This T cell receptor (beta chain) was obtained from a study of blood T cell repertoires in COVID-19. CDR1 is SGHAT, CDR2 FQNNGV, per germline. Trimming left V 2 bases short and J 5 bases short, with 6 bases between. CDR3 length: 12 amino acids. The protocol was immunoSEQ multiplex PCR, while the TCRdb copy is restricted to in-frame clones and leaves out a portion. The data contain 200,000 to 250,000 clones, around 82% of them singletons. This receptor was obtained from a woman of 80 years or more with acute or convalescent COVID-19. Specimen: peripheral blood. The genes are TRBV11-2 and TRBJ1-2; D is perhaps TRBD1 (6 bases). As DNA, the CDR3 is TGTGCCAGCAGCTTACAGGGGTATGGCTACACCTTC. Translated, it gives CASSLQGYGYTF.